Listed below are T cell receptor beta chains from one sample, sequenced in a study of shared clonotypes between healthy human individuals. Generated by immunoSEQ multiplex PCR, the TCRdb table keeps only in-frame clones and is missing some. The table includes around 2.1 million clones, approximately 94% detected once. The sample taken for sequencing was naive CD8+ T cells from PBMCs. These receptors came from a man aged 18 to 29 in good health. Some clones in this sample may be carry-over from other donors' samples. Each CDR3 is given with its conserved first and last residue. D genes are given only for firm matches. Expanded clones are given a class, and other clones once, few, many or no size at all.

>TRBJ2-7|TRBD1|TRBV6-6|NA
CASSSTGVVTYEQYF
TGTGCCAGCAGTTCGACAGGGGTGGTCACCTACGAGCAGTACTTC
>TRBJ2-1|TRBD1|TRBV4-3|NA
CASSQGTGPAGNEQFF
TGCGCCAGCAGCCAAGGGACAGGGCCAGCGGGCAATGAGCAGTTCTTC
>TRBJ2-7|NA|TRBV27|NA
CASMPNFGDPYEQYF
TGTGCCAGCATGCCGAACTTCGGGGATCCCTACGAGCAGTACTTC
>TRBJ2-7|NA|TRBV29-1|NA
CSVVRSYEQYF
TGCAGCGTTGTACGTTCCTACGAGCAGTACTTC
>TRBJ2-3|TRBD2|TRBV28|NA
CASRTETYIAGGNYTQYF
TGTGCCAGCAGAACGGAGACTTATATAGCGGGAGGCAATTATACGCAGTATTTT
>TRBJ1-4|NA|TRBV6-1|once
CAMDAGTNEKLFF
TGTGCCATGGATGCTGGAACTAATGAAAAACTGTTTTTT
>TRBJ2-7|NA|TRBV30|NA
CAWDRSSYEQYF
TGTGCCTGGGACAGGTCATCCTACGAGCAGTACTTC
>TRBJ2-1|NA|TRBV15|once
CATSRDGNYHNEQFF
TGTGCCACCAGCAGAGATGGGAACTATCACAATGAGCAGTTCTTC
>TRBJ2-1|NA|TRBV4-3|NA
CASSQYAWTDGNEQFF
TGCGCCAGCAGCCAATACGCGTGGACGGACGGCAATGAGCAGTTCTTC
>TRBJ2-1|NA|TRBV27|NA
CASSSIQALSYNEQFF
TGTGCCAGCAGTTCCATACAGGCCCTCTCCTACAATGAGCAGTTCTTC
>TRBJ2-5|NA|TRBV9|once
CASSVGDHKTQYF
TGTGCCAGCAGCGTCGGGGACCATAAGACCCAGTACTTC
>TRBJ2-7|TRBD2|TRBV29-1|NA
CSVEGTGGPYEQYF
TGCAGCGTTGAAGGAACGGGGGGACCCTACGAGCAGTACTTC
>TRBJ2-1|NA|TRBV2|NA
CASTDSRRQYNEQFF
TGTGCCAGCACCGACTCCCGGAGACAGTACAATGAGCAGTTCTTC
>TRBJ2-7|TRBD2|TRBV7-8|NA
CASSLGRASGSYEQYF
TGTGCCAGCAGCTTGGGGAGGGCTAGCGGGTCCTACGAGCAGTACTTC
>TRBJ2-7|NA|TRBV11-2|NA
CASTSAGTYEQYF
TGTGCCAGCACCTCCGCAGGGACCTACGAGCAGTACTTC
>TRBJ1-1|TRBD1|TRBV27|NA
CASKRPTGGFTEAFF
TGTGCCAGCAAGAGACCGACAGGGGGATTTACTGAAGCTTTCTTT
>TRBJ2-1|TRBD2|TRBV6-1|few
CASSELAGGLDEQFF
TGTGCCAGCAGTGAACTAGCGGGAGGCCTGGATGAGCAGTTCTTC